The rows below give T cell receptor beta chains drawn from one sample of a study of beta chain features in type 1 diabetes. Assay: immunoSEQ multiplex PCR; the TCRdb copy retains only in-frame clones and omits some. The sample holds tens of thousands of clones, approximately 44% seen once. The sequenced sample was stem cell memory CD4+ T cells from blood. The receptors shown here come from a man aged 25-40 years with type 1 diabetes. Each CDR3 is given with its conserved first and last residue. Each record gives: V gene, D gene, J gene, clone size, CDR3 protein, CDR3 DNA. The D gene is left open where the match is weak. The listing skips clone size in some rows; elsewhere it reads once, few, many or a size class.

V gene: TRBV7-2; D gene: -; J gene: TRBJ2-5; clone size: -; CDR3 protein: CASRLGGQETQYF; CDR3 DNA: TGTGCCAGCAGATTAGGCGGACAAGAGACCCAGTACTTC
V gene: TRBV27; D gene: TRBD1; J gene: TRBJ1-2; clone size: -; CDR3 protein: CASSRGQGARGYTF; CDR3 DNA: TGTGCCAGCAGTCGGGGACAGGGGGCGAGGGGCTACACCTTC
V gene: TRBV6-5; D gene: -; J gene: TRBJ2-3; clone size: few; CDR3 protein: CASSYSPVDTQYF; CDR3 DNA: TGTGCCAGCAGTTACTCACCGGTGGATACGCAGTATTTT
V gene: TRBV6-1; D gene: -; J gene: TRBJ2-1; clone size: -; CDR3 protein: CASSEMAGSYNEQFF; CDR3 DNA: TGTGCCAGCAGTGAAATGGCTGGCTCCTACAATGAGCAGTTCTTC
V gene: TRBV5-1; D gene: -; J gene: TRBJ1-1; clone size: -; CDR3 protein: CASRGGWVSGYSNTEAFF; CDR3 DNA: TGCGCCAGCAGGGGCGGTTGGGTGTCGGGATACTCGAACACTGAAGCTTTCTTT
V gene: TRBV28; D gene: -; J gene: TRBJ2-7; clone size: few; CDR3 protein: CASTQGGSYEQYF; CDR3 DNA: TGTGCCAGCACGCAGGGTGGGTCCTACGAGCAGTACTTC
V gene: TRBV15; D gene: TRBD1; J gene: TRBJ1-2; clone size: -; CDR3 protein: CATSRDSPGGYGYTF; CDR3 DNA: TGTGCCACCAGCAGAGATTCTCCAGGGGGCTATGGCTACACCTTC
V gene: TRBV19; D gene: -; J gene: TRBJ1-3; clone size: -; CDR3 protein: CASSIRTVAGNTIYF; CDR3 DNA: TGTGCCAGTAGTATCCGGACAGTGGCTGGAAACACCATATATTTT
V gene: TRBV28; D gene: -; J gene: TRBJ2-3; clone size: -; CDR3 protein: CASSTTQGRDTQYF; CDR3 DNA: TGTGCCAGCAGTACTACTCAGGGGCGTGATACGCAGTATTTT
V gene: TRBV2; D gene: -; J gene: TRBJ2-1; clone size: -; CDR3 protein: CASRRVVAYNEQFF; CDR3 DNA: TGTGCCAGCCGCAGGGTTGTCGCCTACAATGAGCAGTTCTTC
V gene: TRBV5-4; D gene: TRBD2; J gene: TRBJ2-1; clone size: few; CDR3 protein: CASSQNSGSYNEQFF; CDR3 DNA: TGTGCCAGCAGCCAGAATAGCGGGAGCTACAATGAGCAGTTCTTC
V gene: TRBV7-2; D gene: -; J gene: TRBJ2-6; clone size: -; CDR3 protein: CASSSQILIGANVLTF; CDR3 DNA: TGTGCCAGCAGCTCCCAGATTTTGATTGGGGCCAACGTCCTGACTTTC
V gene: TRBV4-2; D gene: -; J gene: TRBJ1-2; clone size: -; CDR3 protein: CASSQVEGFGYTF; CDR3 DNA: TGTGCCAGCAGCCAAGTGGAGGGCTTTGGCTACACCTTC
V gene: TRBV7-9; D gene: -; J gene: TRBJ1-4; clone size: few; CDR3 protein: CASSLPGGSEKLFF; CDR3 DNA: TGTGCCAGCAGCCTCCCGGGGGGTAGTGAAAAACTGTTTTTT
V gene: TRBV7-3; D gene: TRBD1; J gene: TRBJ2-2; clone size: -; CDR3 protein: CASSSDRGPRELFF; CDR3 DNA: TGTGCCAGCAGTTCCGACAGGGGCCCGCGGGAGCTGTTTTTT
V gene: TRBV5-1; D gene: -; J gene: TRBJ2-5; clone size: -; CDR3 protein: CASSLMYSSYF; CDR3 DNA: TGCGCCAGCAGCTTGATGTATTCCTCGTACTTC
V gene: TRBV28; D gene: -; J gene: TRBJ2-6; clone size: few; CDR3 protein: CASRYRALNSGANVLTF; CDR3 DNA: TGTGCCAGCAGATACAGGGCCCTTAACTCTGGGGCCAACGTCCTGACTTTC
V gene: TRBV6-1; D gene: TRBD1; J gene: TRBJ2-7; clone size: few; CDR3 protein: CASRQGGNHEQYF; CDR3 DNA: TGTGCCAGTCGACAGGGGGGCAATCACGAGCAGTACTTC
V gene: TRBV29-1; D gene: -; J gene: TRBJ2-7; clone size: -; CDR3 protein: CSVGRSGYEQYF; CDR3 DNA: TGCAGCGTTGGTAGGAGTGGGTACGAGCAGTACTTC
V gene: TRBV7-3; D gene: TRBD1; J gene: TRBJ1-1; clone size: few; CDR3 protein: CASSLTTGATEAFF; CDR3 DNA: TGTGCCAGCAGCTTAACGACAGGGGCTACTGAAGCTTTCTTT